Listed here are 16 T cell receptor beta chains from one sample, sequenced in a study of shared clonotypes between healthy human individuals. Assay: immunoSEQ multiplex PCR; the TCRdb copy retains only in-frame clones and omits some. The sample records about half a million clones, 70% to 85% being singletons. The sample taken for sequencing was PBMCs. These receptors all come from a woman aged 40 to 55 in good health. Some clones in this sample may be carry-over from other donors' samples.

Here the CDR3 DNA reads TGTGCCAGCTCAGAACAGGGGGCGAACTACGAGCAGTACTTC. Protein sequence: CASSEQGANYEQYF. This chain connects TRBV2 to TRBJ2-7, with 9 bases matching TRBD1. The germline V gene has CDR1 SNHLY and CDR2 FYNNEI. The CDR3 contains 14 residues. V shed 8 bases, J shed 3 bases, and the junction held 8 bases outside the gene matches.

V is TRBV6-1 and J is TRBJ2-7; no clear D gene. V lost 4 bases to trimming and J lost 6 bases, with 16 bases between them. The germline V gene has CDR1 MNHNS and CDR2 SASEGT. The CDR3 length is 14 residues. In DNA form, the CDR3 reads TGTGCCAGCAGTGGACAAACCCGATATGGCGAGCAGTACTTC. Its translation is CASSGQTRYGEQYF.

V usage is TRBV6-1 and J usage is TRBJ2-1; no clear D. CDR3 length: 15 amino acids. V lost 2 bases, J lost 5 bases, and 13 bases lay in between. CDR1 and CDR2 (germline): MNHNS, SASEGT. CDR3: CASSEPGSIDNEQFF. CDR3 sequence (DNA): TGTGCCAGCAGTGAACCCGGGTCTATCGACAATGAGCAGTTCTTC.

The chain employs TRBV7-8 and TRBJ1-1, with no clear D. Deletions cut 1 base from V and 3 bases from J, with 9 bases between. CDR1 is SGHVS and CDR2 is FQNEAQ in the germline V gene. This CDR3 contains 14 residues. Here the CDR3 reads CASSLDWQDTEAFF. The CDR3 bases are TGTGCCAGCAGCTTAGATTGGCAGGACACTGAAGCTTTCTTT.

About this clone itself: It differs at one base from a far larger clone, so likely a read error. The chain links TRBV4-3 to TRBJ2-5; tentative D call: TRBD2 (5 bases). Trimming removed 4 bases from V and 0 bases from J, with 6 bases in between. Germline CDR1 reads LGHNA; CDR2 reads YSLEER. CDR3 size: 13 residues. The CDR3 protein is CASSRGHQETQYF. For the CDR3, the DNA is TGCGCCAGCAGCCGAGGGCACCAAGAGACCCAGTACTTC.

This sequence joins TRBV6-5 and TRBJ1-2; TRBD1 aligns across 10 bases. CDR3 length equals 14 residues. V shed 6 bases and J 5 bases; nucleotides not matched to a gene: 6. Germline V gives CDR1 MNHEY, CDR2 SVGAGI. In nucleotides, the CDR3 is TGTGCCAGCAGAAGACAGGGGGCATGGTATGGCTACACCTTC. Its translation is CASRRQGAWYGYTF.

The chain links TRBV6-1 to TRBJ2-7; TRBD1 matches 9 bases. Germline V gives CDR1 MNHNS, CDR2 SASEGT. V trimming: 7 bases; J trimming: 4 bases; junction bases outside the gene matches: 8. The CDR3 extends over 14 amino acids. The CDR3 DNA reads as TGTGCCAGCATTACGACAGGGGGGACTTACGAGCAGTACTTC. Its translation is CASITTGGTYEQYF.

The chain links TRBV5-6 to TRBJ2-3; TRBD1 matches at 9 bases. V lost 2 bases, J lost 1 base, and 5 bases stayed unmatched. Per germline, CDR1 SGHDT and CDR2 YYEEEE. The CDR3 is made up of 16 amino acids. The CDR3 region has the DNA TGTGCCAGCAGCTTTACAGGGGGCGGACGCACAGATACGCAGTATTTT. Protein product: CASSFTGGGRTDTQYF.

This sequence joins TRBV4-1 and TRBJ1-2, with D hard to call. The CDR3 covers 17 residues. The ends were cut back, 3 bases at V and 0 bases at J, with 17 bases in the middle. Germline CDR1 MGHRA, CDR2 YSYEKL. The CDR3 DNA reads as TGCGCCAGCAGCCATCCATCTGGAAGGGATTCTAACTATGGCTACACCTTC. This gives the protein CASSHPSGRDSNYGYTF.

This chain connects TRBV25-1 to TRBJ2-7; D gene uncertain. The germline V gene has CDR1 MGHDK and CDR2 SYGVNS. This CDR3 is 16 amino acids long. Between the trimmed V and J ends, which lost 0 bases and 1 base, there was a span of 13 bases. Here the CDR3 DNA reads TGTGCCAGCAGTGAATATGGGTTGGGCAGGTCCTACGAGCAGTACTTC. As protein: CASSEYGLGRSYEQYF.

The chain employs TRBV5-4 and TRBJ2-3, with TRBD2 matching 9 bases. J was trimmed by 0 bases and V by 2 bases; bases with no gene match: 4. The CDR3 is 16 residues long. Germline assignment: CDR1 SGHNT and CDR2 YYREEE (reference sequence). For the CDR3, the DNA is TGTGCCAGCAGCTTCTGGACTAGCGCGAGCACAGATACGCAGTATTTT. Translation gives CASSFWTSASTDTQYF.

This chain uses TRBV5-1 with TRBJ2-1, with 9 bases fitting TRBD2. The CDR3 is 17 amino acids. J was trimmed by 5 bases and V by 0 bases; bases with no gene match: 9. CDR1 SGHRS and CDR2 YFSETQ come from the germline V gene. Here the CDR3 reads CASSLATSGNPDNEQFF. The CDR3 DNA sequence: TGCGCCAGCAGCTTGGCGACTAGCGGAAATCCTGACAATGAGCAGTTCTTC. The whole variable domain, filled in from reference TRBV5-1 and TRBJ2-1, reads KAGVTQTPRYLIKTRGQQVTLSCSPISGHRSVSWYQQTPGQGLQFLFEYFSETQRNKGNFPGRFSGRQFSNSRSEMNVSTLELGDSALYLCASSLATSGNPDNEQFFGPGTRLTVL.

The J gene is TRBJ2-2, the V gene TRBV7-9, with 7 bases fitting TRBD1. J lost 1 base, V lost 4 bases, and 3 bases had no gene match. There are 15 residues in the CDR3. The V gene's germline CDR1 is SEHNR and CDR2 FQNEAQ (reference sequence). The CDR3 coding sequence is TGTGCCAGCAGCTCCGGGACAGAGAACACCGGGGAGCTGTTTTTT. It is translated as CASSSGTENTGELFF.

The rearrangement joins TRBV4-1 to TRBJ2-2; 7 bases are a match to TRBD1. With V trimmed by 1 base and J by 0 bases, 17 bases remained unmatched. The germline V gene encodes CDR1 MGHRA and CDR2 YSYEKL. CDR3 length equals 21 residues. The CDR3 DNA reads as TGCGCCAGCAGCCAAGCTCCCCTTTCCTCAGGGGGAGTCGCGAACACCGGGGAGCTGTTTTTT. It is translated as CASSQAPLSSGGVANTGELFF.

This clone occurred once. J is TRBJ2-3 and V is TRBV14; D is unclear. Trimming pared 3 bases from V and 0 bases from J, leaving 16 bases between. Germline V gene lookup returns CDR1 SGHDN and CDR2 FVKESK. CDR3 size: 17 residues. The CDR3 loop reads CASSQEGGRRSTDTQYF. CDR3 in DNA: TGTGCCAGCAGCCAGGAAGGTGGCAGAAGAAGCACAGATACGCAGTATTTT.

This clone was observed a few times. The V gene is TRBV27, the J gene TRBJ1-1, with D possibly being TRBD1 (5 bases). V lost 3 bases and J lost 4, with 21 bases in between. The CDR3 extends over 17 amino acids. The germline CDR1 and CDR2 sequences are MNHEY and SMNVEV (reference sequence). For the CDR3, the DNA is TGTGCCAGCAGTTTCTCCCTCTTCGGGGGTGGATTCACTGAAGCTTTCTTT. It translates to CASSFSLFGGGFTEAFF.